One sample yielded the 27 T cell receptor beta chains listed below, sequenced in a study of vaccination and CD4 T cells after COVID-19. These receptors have no identified antigens. Once obtained from cultured CD4+ T cells, the DNA was sequenced using the Oncomine TCR Beta short-read assay. MiXCR, run by TCRdb on the PCR reads, gives a single entry per CDR3 protein. The sample holds over 10,000 distinct CDR3 sequences, around 60% seen once. Treatment indicated: approximately nine-day PBMC culture with coronavirus spike peptide pools or control peptides (ViraFEST assay). The specimen was CD4+ T cells from blood, cultured in vitro. Receptors were obtained from a human donor who had recovered from COVID-19.

This clonotype was detected a few times. This rearrangement joins TRBV19 to TRBJ2-4, with 8 bases aligning to TRBD2. Trimming took 6 bases from V and 9 from J; bases not matched to a gene: 7. From germline, CDR1 is LNHDA and CDR2 SQIVND (reference sequence). CDR3 length equals 13 residues. This chain's CDR3 is CASSEGLDGIQYF. The CDR3 bases are TGTGCCAGTAGCGAGGGACTAGATGGCATTCAGTACTTC.

V and J are TRBV2 and TRBJ2-5; no definite D call. Germline CDR1 and CDR2: SNHLY and FYNNEI. Between the trimmed V and J ends, which lost 9 bases and 6 bases, there was a span of 5 bases. The CDR3 is 9 amino acids. The chain's CDR3 is CASTQTQYF. CDR3 DNA: TGTGCCAGTACGCAGACCCAGTACTTC.

This chain links TRBV2 with TRBJ1-5; TRBD1 agrees at 8 bases. Germline V gene data show CDR1 as SNHLY and CDR2 as FYNNEI. Losses at the gene ends were 4 bases for V and 3 bases for J; bases not matched to a gene: 5. The CDR3 has 15 amino acids. The CDR3 nucleotides are TGTGCCAGCAGTGCCCAGGGACAGGACAATCAGCCCCAGCATTTT. As protein: CASSAQGQDNQPQHF.

This clonotype was observed a few times. The chain joins TRBV6-2 or TRBV6-3 to TRBJ1-1, with 10 nucleotides matching TRBD1. V shed 5 bases, J shed 10 bases, and the junction held 16 bases outside the gene matches. Germline CDR1 is MNHEY and CDR2 is SVGEGT. This CDR3 is 16 amino acids long. CDR3 in amino acids: CASSPPGTGDILVAFF. CDR3 sequence (DNA): TGTGCCAGCAGTCCCCCCGGGACAGGGGATATTCTTGTAGCTTTCTTT.

In its sample, this clonotype was seen a few times. V gene TRBV4-1 combines with J gene TRBJ1-5; D unclear. Germline values: CDR1 MGHRA, CDR2 YSYEKL. The V end was cut by 1 base, the J end by 6 bases, with 22 bases between. This CDR3 comprises 18 residues. The CDR3 sequence is CASSQVDMGMSAGQPQHF. CDR3 sequence (DNA): TGCGCCAGCAGCCAAGTCGACATGGGCATGAGCGCGGGTCAGCCCCAGCATTTT.

This clonotype has more than one count but fewer than ten. This chain joins TRBV6-1 and TRBJ2-6; D unresolved. The germline V and J ends were trimmed by 6 bases and 1 base, with 10 bases remaining between them. Germline CDR1 reads MNHNS; CDR2 reads SASEGT. The CDR3 spans 15 residues. The CDR3 region is CASSDGHSGANVLTF. DNA for the CDR3: TGTGCCAGCAGCGACGGGCATTCTGGGGCCAACGTCCTGACTTTC.

This chain links TRBV6-2 or TRBV6-3 with TRBJ1-5; the D is unclear. From germline, CDR1 is MNHEY and CDR2 SVGEGT. The CDR3 covers 15 residues. V was clipped by 5 bases and J by 9 bases, with 20 bases between them. The CDR3, as DNA: TGTGCCAGCAGTGACAATAGACCGGACGTGTGGCCCCAGCATTTT. Its protein is CASSDNRPDVWPQHF.

The chain employs TRBV20-1 and TRBJ2-2, with TRBD2 as a possible D gene (5 bases). V gave up 0 bases and J gave up 1 base, with 12 bases separating them. Per the germline V gene, CDR1 is DFQATT and CDR2 is SNEGSKA (reference sequence). This CDR3 spans 16 amino acids. The CDR3 sequence is CSARDAGGRNTGELFF. CDR3 DNA: TGCAGTGCTAGAGATGCGGGCGGACGGAACACCGGGGAGCTGTTTTTT.

The rearrangement uses TRBV27 and TRBJ2-7; the match to TRBD2 covers 10 bases. Unmatched junction bases numbered 7, after V lost 2 bases and J lost 6 bases. Germline-derived CDR1 and CDR2 are MNHEY and SMNVEV (reference sequence). The CDR3 has 15 amino acids. Here the CDR3 DNA reads TGTGCCAGCAGTTTACGCGAGGGACTAGCGACCGAGCAGTACTTC. This gives the protein CASSLREGLATEQYF.

This clonotype appeared a few times. This chain connects TRBV12-3 or TRBV12-4 to TRBJ1-2; tentative D call: TRBD1 (5 bases). V lost 6 bases, J lost 8 bases, and 22 bases lay in between. This CDR3 is built from 15 residues. The CDR3 coding sequence is TGTGCCAGCAGAACAACCGGGACTCAAGCGGCAGGCTACACCTTC. It specifies CASRTTGTQAAGYTF.

This clonotype has only a few counts. The chain combines TRBV7-9 with TRBJ2-3; 12 nucleotides match TRBD1. The V and J ends lost 5 bases and 5 bases, in that order; junction bases with no gene match: 8. Germline CDR1 SEHNR, CDR2 FQNEAQ (reference sequence). The CDR3 is made up of 16 amino acids. The CDR3 spells CASSPWDRGRVDTQYF. CDR3 in DNA: TGTGCCAGCAGCCCCTGGGACAGGGGGCGAGTAGATACGCAGTATTTT.

The V gene is TRBV5-4, the J gene TRBJ2-1; 9 bases match TRBD1. In germline, CDR1 is SGHNT, CDR2 YYREEE (reference sequence). The CDR3 totals 13 residues. V dropped 4 bases and J dropped 8; count of bases not matched to a gene: 4. CDR3 DNA: TGTGCCAGCAGCCGGGACAGGGTCCATGAGCAGTTCTTC. Translating gives CASSRDRVHEQFF.

This clonotype has a handful of counts. J is TRBJ2-2 and V is TRBV6-4; 10 bases are shared with TRBD1. V shed 6 bases and J 4 bases; nucleotides not matched to a gene: 8. The germline V gene has CDR1 MRHNA and CDR2 SNTAGT. The CDR3 is made up of 16 amino acids. The CDR3 nucleotides read TGTGCCAGCAGCCGGGACAGGGGTTCTACCACCGGGGAGCTGTTTTTT. It translates to CASSRDRGSTTGELFF.

J is TRBJ2-5 and V is TRBV20-1; D is perhaps TRBD1 or TRBD2 (5 bases each). CDR1 and CDR2 (germline): DFQATT, SNEGSKA (reference sequence). This CDR3 is built from 11 residues. CDR3 in amino acids: CGGVRSETQYF. The CDR3 DNA is TGCGGGGGAGTTCGTTCAGAGACCCAGTACTTC.

V is TRBV28 and J is TRBJ1-5; D is perhaps TRBD1 (5 bases). Trimming removed 2 bases from V and 6 bases from J, with 14 bases in between. Per the germline V gene, CDR1 is MDHEN and CDR2 is SYDVKM. The CDR3 covers 15 residues. In DNA form, the CDR3 reads TGTGCCAGCAGTTTAGGGCAGGGAGATGCTCAGCCCCAGCATTTT. Amino acids: CASSLGQGDAQPQHF.

The chain has TRBV10-3 and TRBJ2-1, with D perhaps being TRBD1 or TRBD2 (5 bases each). The CDR3 has 14 amino acids. Germline V gives CDR1 ENHRY, CDR2 SYGVKD. Trimming took off 10 bases at V and 9 bases at J, with 22 bases between the two ends. The CDR3, as DNA: TGTGCCACCAAACAGGTCCTCGGGGATAGTGAGCAGTTCTTC. Amino acid sequence: CATKQVLGDSEQFF.

This clonotype was counted between two and nine times. V gene TRBV20-1 combines with J gene TRBJ2-5, with D possibly TRBD2 on 6 matching bases. Trimming pared 4 bases from V and 4 bases from J, leaving 10 bases between. The germline V gene encodes CDR1 DFQATT and CDR2 SNEGSKA (reference sequence). The CDR3 loop spans 12 amino acids. The chain's CDR3 is CSAILGGETQYF. CDR3 nucleotide sequence: TGCAGTGCTATTCTGGGGGGAGAGACCCAGTACTTC.

This chain uses TRBV27 with TRBJ2-7; 8 nucleotides align to TRBD2. The CDR3 contains 14 residues. Germline CDR1 and CDR2: MNHEY and SMNVEV (reference sequence). The trim removed 4 bases at V and 0 bases at J, leaving 2 bases unmatched. The chain's CDR3 is CASSSSGLSYEQYF. The DNA of the CDR3 is TGTGCCAGCAGTTCTAGCGGGCTCTCCTACGAGCAGTACTTC.

This clonotype was observed a few times. The CDR3 sequence: CSAHREDRHEQYF. The CDR3 DNA follows: TGCAGTGCCCATCGGGAGGACAGGCACGAGCAGTACTTC. This chain uses TRBV20-1 with TRBJ2-7; either TRBD1 or TRBD2 may fit D (7 bases each). V lost 6 bases and J lost 5, with 17 bases in between. The CDR3 runs 13 residues. CDR1 is DFQATT and CDR2 is SNEGSKA in the germline V gene (reference sequence).

This chain uses TRBV7-9 with TRBJ2-1; 10 nucleotides line up with TRBD2. The CDR3 extends over 18 amino acids. The J segment lost 0 bases and the V segment lost 3 bases, leaving 8 bases of the junction unmatched. Germline assignment: CDR1 SEHNR and CDR2 FQNEAQ (reference sequence). CDR3 in amino acids: CASSFWLAGGLSYNEQFF. In nucleotides, the CDR3 is TGTGCCAGCAGCTTTTGGTTAGCGGGAGGACTCTCCTACAATGAGCAGTTCTTC.

V is TRBV6-2 or TRBV6-3 and J is TRBJ2-7; D gene ambiguous. V shed 3 bases and J shed 4 bases, with 16 bases lying between them. Germline V gives CDR1 MNHEY, CDR2 SVGEGT. The CDR3 totals 15 residues. The DNA of the CDR3 is TGTGCCAGCAGTTATGGACCCGAAAATAGATACGAGCAGTACTTC. Its protein is CASSYGPENRYEQYF.

This clonotype was picked up one time. The chain couples TRBV4-1 to TRBJ2-7; the D is unclear. V shed 0 bases and J shed 4 bases, with 10 bases lying between them. This CDR3 contains 14 residues. Germline loops: CDR1 MGHRA, CDR2 YSYEKL. The DNA for the CDR3 is TGCGCCAGCAGCCAAGATGGTAGGCGGTACGAGCAGTACTTC. Translating it yields CASSQDGRRYEQYF.

A few counts support this clonotype. It is unclear where the CDR3 begins or ends on the DNA, so no DNA is shown, and the CDR3 is as TCRdb lists it. The gene calls are TRBV19 and TRBJ2-5; TRBD1 reflects the table's D call only, with no check against the DNA. The CDR3 is 15 residues long, ends included. The germline V gene encodes CDR1 LNHDA and CDR2 SQIVND (reference sequence). Here the CDR3 reads CASSISDSFLETQYF.

This clonotype appeared a few times. This chain joins TRBV2 and TRBJ1-1, with unresolved D. V lost 8 bases and J 1 base, leaving 8 bases between the germline ends. Germline lookup yields CDR1 SNHLY and CDR2 FYNNEI. CDR3 length: 12 amino acids. CDR3: CASQMPNTEAFF. Here the CDR3 DNA reads TGTGCCAGCCAAATGCCGAACACTGAAGCTTTCTTT.

The CDR3 nucleotides read TGTGCCACCAGTGGTTCGGGACAAGTGGGAGACACCTTC. The encoded protein is CATSGSGQVGDTF. The V gene is TRBV24-1, the J gene TRBJ1-2, with a tentative D call TRBD1 (6 bases). The V end lost 5 bases, the J end lost 12 bases, and 18 bases lay between the germline ends. Germline lookup yields CDR1 KGHDR and CDR2 SFDVKD. The CDR3 has 13 amino acids.

This sequence joins TRBV20-1 and TRBJ1-2, with 7 bases fitting TRBD1. The CDR3 totals 13 residues. Trimming at V came to 4 bases and at J to 3 bases, leaving 5 bases not matched to a gene. The germline CDR1 and CDR2 sequences are DFQATT and SNEGSKA (reference sequence). The CDR3 nucleotides read TGCAGTGCTAATCGACAGGGACACTATGGCTACACCTTC. Its protein product is CSANRQGHYGYTF.

This chain uses TRBV7-3 with TRBJ2-5; 7 bases agree with TRBD1. V dropped 2 bases and J dropped 4; count of bases not matched to a gene: 7. This CDR3 contains 15 residues. CDR1 and CDR2 (germline): SGHTA, FQGTGA. The DNA for the CDR3 is TGTGCCAGCAGCTTACGACAGGGTAACGGAGAGACCCAGTACTTC. This translates into CASSLRQGNGETQYF. The full variable domain, rest sourced from reference TRBV7-3 and TRBJ2-5, is GAGVSQTPSNKVTEKGKYVELRCDPISGHTALYWYRQSLGQGPEFLIYFQGTGAADDSGLPNDRFFAVRPEGSVSTLKIQRTERGDSAVYLCASSLRQGNGETQYFGPGTRLLVL.